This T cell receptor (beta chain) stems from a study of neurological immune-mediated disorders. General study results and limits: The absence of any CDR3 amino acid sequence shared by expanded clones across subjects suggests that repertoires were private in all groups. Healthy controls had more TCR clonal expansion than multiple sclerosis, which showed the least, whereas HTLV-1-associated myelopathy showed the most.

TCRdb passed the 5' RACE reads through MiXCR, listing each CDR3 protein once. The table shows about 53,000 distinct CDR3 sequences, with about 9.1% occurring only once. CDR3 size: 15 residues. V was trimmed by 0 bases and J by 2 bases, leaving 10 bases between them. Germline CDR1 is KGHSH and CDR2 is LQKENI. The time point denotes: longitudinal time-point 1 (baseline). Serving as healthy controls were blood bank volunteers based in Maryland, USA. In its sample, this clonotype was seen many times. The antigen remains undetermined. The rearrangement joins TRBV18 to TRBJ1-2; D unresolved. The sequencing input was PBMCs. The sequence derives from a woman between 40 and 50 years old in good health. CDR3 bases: TGTGCCAGCTCACCACCCTCGACGGGAAACTATGGCTACACCTTC. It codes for CASSPPSTGNYGYTF.